The text below deals with one T cell receptor beta chain. Its antigen remains unidentified. Primers included in the PCR were 60 Vbeta and 13 Jbeta primers. Repertoires were generated with immunoSEQ multiplex PCR, while TCRdb's copy carries only in-frame clones and drops some. The sample contains over 130,000 clones, around three quarters of which appear only once. These data are taken from a study of cytomegalovirus exposure and HLA in healthy donors. Whole-study findings and limits: No immune exposure information besides CMV serostatus was available. Donors belonging to an Asian-associated ancestry cluster reportedly showed fewer N-insertions in productive TCRs than the approximately 670-donor mean, according to what a later analysis found. Among TCR beta chains, those listed as cytomegalovirus-associated numbered about 160. The authors considered a cluster of highly shared sequence variants likely to be a sequencing artifact.

V shed 6 bases and J shed 0 bases, with 9 bases lying between them. Per germline, CDR1 MNHEY and CDR2 SMNVEV (reference sequence). CDR3 size: 13 residues. The TCR was taken from a middle-aged man in good health and CMV-seronegative. The source material was PBMCs. V is TRBV27 and J is TRBJ2-7; no definite D call. The CDR3 sequence: CASSLMSSYEQYF. CDR3 DNA: TGTGCCAGCAGCCTTATGAGCTCCTACGAGCAGTACTTC.